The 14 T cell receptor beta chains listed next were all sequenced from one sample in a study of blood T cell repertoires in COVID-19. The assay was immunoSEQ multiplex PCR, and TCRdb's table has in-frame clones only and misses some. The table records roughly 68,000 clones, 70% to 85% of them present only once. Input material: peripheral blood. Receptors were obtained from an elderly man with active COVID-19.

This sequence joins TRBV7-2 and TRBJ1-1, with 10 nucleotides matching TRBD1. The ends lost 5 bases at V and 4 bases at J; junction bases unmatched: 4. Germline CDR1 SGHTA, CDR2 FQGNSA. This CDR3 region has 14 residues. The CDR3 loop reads CASSPGQGGTEAFF. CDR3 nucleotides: TGTGCCAGCAGCCCAGGACAGGGGGGCACTGAAGCTTTCTTT.

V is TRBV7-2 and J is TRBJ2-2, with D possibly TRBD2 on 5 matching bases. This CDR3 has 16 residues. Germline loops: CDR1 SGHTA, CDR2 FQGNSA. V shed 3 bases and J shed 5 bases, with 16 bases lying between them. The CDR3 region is CASSFSANRGTGELFF. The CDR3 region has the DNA TGTGCCAGCAGCTTCTCGGCCAACCGAGGGACCGGGGAGCTGTTTTTT.

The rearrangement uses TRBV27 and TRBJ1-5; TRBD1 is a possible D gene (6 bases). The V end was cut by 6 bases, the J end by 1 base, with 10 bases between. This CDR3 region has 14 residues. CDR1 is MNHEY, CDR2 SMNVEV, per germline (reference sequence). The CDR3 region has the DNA TGTGCCAGCAGAACAGGGCCAAGCAATCAGCCCCAGCATTTT. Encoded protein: CASRTGPSNQPQHF.

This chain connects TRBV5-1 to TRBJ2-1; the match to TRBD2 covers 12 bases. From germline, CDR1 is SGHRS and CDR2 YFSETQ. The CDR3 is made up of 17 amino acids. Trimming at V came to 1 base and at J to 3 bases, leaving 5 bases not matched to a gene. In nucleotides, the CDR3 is TGCGCCAGCAGCTTGAGGCCTAGCGGGAGGGTCTACAATGAGCAGTTCTTC. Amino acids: CASSLRPSGRVYNEQFF.

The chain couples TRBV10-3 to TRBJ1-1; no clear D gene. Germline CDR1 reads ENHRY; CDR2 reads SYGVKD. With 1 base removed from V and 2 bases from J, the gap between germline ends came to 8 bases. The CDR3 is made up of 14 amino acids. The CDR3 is CAISEYGKNTEAFF. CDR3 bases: TGTGCCATCAGTGAGTACGGGAAAAACACTGAAGCTTTCTTT.

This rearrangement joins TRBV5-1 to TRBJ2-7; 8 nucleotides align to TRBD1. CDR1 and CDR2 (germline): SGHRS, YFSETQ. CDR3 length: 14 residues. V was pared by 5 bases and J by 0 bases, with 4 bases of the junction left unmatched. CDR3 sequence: CASRRDRSSYEQYF. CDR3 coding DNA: TGCGCCAGCAGGAGGGACAGGAGCTCCTACGAGCAGTACTTC. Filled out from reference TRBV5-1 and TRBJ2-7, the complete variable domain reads KAGVTQTPRYLIKTRGQQVTLSCSPISGHRSVSWYQQTPGQGLQFLFEYFSETQRNKGNFPGRFSGRQFSNSRSEMNVSTLELGDSALYLCASRRDRSSYEQYFGPGTRLTVT.

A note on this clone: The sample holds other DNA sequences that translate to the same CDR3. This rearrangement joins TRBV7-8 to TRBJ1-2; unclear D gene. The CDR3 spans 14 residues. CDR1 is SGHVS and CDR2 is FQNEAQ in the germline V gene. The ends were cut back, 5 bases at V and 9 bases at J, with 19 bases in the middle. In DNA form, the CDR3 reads TGTGCCAGCAGCCCGGGAGGTCCCATTAGGAGCTACACCTTC. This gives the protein CASSPGGPIRSYTF.

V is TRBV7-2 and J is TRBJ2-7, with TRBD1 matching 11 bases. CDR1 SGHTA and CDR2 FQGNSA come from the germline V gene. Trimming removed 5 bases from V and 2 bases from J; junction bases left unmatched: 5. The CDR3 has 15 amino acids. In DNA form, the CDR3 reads TGTGCCAGCAGCGTAAGGACAGGGGGCCCCTACGAGCAGTACTTC. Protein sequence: CASSVRTGGPYEQYF.

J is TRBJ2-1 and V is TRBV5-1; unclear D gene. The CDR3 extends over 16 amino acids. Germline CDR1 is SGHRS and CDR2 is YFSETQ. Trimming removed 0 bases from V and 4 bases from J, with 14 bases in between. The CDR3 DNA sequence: TGCGCCAGCAGCTTGGCCTCCGCAGGTCCTTACAATGAGCAGTTCTTC. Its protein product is CASSLASAGPYNEQFF.

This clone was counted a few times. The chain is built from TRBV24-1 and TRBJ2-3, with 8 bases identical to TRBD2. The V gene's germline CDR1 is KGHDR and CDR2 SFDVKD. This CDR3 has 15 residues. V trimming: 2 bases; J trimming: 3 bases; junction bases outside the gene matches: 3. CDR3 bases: TGTGCCACCAGTGATTCGACTAGCGTGACAGATACGCAGTATTTT. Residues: CATSDSTSVTDTQYF.

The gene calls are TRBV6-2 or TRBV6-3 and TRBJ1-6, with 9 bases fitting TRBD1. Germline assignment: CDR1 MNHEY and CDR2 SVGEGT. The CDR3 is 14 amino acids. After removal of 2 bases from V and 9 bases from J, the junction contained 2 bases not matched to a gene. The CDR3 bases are TGTGCCAGCAGTTACGGGACAGGGCCTTCACCCCTCCACTTT. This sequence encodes CASSYGTGPSPLHF.

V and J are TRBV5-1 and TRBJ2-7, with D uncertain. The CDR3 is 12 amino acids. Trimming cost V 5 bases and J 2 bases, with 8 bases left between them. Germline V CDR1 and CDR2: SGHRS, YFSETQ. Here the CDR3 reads CASSQVPYEQYF. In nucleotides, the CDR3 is TGCGCCAGCAGTCAGGTTCCCTACGAGCAGTACTTC.

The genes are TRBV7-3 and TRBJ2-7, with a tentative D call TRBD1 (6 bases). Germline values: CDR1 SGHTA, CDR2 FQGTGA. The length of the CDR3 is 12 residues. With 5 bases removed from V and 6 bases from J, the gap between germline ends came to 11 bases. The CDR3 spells CASSPGHLEQYF. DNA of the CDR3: TGTGCCAGCAGCCCGGGACATCTCGAGCAGTACTTC.

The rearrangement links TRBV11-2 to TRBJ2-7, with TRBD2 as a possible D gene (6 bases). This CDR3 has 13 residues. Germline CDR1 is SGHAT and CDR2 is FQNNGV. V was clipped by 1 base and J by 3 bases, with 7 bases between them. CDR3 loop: CASSLAGLYEQYF. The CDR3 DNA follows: TGTGCCAGCAGCTTAGCGGGACTCTACGAGCAGTACTTC.